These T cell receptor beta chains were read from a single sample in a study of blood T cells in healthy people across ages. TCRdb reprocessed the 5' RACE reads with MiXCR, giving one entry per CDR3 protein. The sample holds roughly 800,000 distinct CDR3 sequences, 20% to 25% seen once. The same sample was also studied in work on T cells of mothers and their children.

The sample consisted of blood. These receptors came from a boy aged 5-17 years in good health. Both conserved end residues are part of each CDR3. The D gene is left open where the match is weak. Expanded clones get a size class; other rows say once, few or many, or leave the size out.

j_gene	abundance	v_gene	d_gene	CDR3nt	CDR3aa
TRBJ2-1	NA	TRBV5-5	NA	TGTGCCAGCCCCAGTCGGAACAATGAGCAGTTCTTC	CASPSRNNEQFF
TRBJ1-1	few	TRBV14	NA	TGTGCCAGCAGGGATCAGAGGGGCGGCACTGAAGCTTTCTTT	CASRDQRGGTEAFF
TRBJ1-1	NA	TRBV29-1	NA	TGCAGCGGTGGGGAAGGGGCAATGGCTTTCTTT	CSGGEGAMAFF
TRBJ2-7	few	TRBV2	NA	TGTGCCAGCTCCGGGACGGGTACCTACGAGCAGTACTTC	CASSGTGTYEQYF
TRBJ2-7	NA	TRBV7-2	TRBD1	TGTGCCAGCAGCTTAACAGGGACAGGGAAGGGTAGCGAGCAGTACTTC	CASSLTGTGKGSEQYF
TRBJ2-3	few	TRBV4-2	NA	TGTGCCAGCAGCCAAGTTCCAGGGGGGGCAGATACGCAGTATTTT	CASSQVPGGADTQYF
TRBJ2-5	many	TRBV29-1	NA	TGCAGCGTGCAAGGCGGTGGGTCAACGGGGGAGACCCAGTACTTC	CSVQGGGSTGETQYF
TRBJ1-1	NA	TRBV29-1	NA	TGCAGCGTGGCCCCCCGACTGAACACTGAAGCTTTCTTT	CSVAPRLNTEAFF
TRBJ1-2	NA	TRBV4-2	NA	TGTGCCAGCAGCCAAGAAGCACCCTCAGGGGTGGCGGGCTACACCTTC	CASSQEAPSGVAGYTF
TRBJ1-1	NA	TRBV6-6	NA	TGTGCCAGCAGTTACTCGAGCGGCAGGGGGAACACTGAAGCTTTCTTT	CASSYSSGRGNTEAFF
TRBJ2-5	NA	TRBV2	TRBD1	TGTGCCAGCAGTGGAAAACAGGGGGACTTCCAAGAGACCCAGTACTTC	CASSGKQGDFQETQYF
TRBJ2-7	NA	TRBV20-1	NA	TGCAGTGCTAGAGGTTCCCCCAGCTCCTACGAGCAGTACTTC	CSARGSPSSYEQYF
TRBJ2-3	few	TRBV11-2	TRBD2	TGTGCCAGCAGCCCAGACCTAGCGGGTATCACAGATACGCAGTATTTT	CASSPDLAGITDTQYF
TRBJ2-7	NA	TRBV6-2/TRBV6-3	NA	TGTGCCAGCAAAAACAGGGCGCAGAGCGAGCAGTACTTC	CASKNRAQSEQYF
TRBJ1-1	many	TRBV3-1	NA	TGTGCCAGCAGCCAACCTAACACTGAAGCTTTCTTT	CASSQPNTEAFF
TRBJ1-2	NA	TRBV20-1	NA	TGCAGTGCAATGCCGGCCTCCAATGTTGGCTACACCTTC	CSAMPASNVGYTF
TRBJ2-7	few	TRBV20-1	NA	TGCAGTGCTAGAGGACTCACCTACGAGCAGTACTTC	CSARGLTYEQYF
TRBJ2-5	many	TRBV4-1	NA	TGCGCCAGCAGCCAAGATCTTGACCAAGAGACCCAGTACTTC	CASSQDLDQETQYF
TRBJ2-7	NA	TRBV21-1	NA	TGTGCCAGCAGCCCTATAGCGGGAGTCTACGAGCAGTACTTC	CASSPIAGVYEQYF
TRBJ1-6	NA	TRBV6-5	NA	TGTGCCAGCAGTTACGTTACAGAGCCTAATTCACCCCTCCACTTT	CASSYVTEPNSPLHF
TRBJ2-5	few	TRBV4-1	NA	TGCGCCAGCAGCCAAGGCGGGAAGTACCAAGAGACCCAGTACTTC	CASSQGGKYQETQYF
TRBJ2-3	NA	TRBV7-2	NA	TGTGCCAGCAGCTTAGTGGGAAATCCACAGATAACGCAGTATTTT	CASSLVGNPQITQYF
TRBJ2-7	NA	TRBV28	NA	TGTGCCAGCAGTTCCGCAGGGGCAGATATGTACGAGCAGTACTTC	CASSSAGADMYEQYF
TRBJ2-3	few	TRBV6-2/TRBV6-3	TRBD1	TGTGCCAGCAGTTACTTCCGGACAGGGGGAGACACAGATACGCAGTATTTT	CASSYFRTGGDTDTQYF
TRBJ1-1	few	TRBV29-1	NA	TGCAGCGTTCGACGGACGAACACTGAAGCTTTCTTT	CSVRRTNTEAFF
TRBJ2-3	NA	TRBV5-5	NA	TGTGCCAGCATCCAAGCGGAATTGGGAGCCACAGATACGCAGTATTTT	CASIQAELGATDTQYF
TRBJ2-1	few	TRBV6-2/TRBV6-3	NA	TGTGCCAGCAGTTACTTGGTAGCGTGGAATGAGCAGTTCTTC	CASSYLVAWNEQFF
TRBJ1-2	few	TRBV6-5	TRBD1	TGTGCCAGCAGTCCCTCCGGGACAGGGGAATATGGCTACACCTTC	CASSPSGTGEYGYTF
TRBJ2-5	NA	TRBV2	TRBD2	TGTGCCAGCAGTGGGACTAGCGGGAGAGGGGAGACCCAGTACTTC	CASSGTSGRGETQYF
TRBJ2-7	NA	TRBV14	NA	TGTGCCAGCAGCCAAGGTTCAGCCAGCTCCTACGAGCAGTACTTC	CASSQGSASSYEQYF
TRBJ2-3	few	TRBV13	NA	TGTGCCAGCAGCTTAGCCGACTTAGGTACGCAGTATTTT	CASSLADLGTQYF
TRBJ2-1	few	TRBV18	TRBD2	TGTGCCAGCTCACCCGCTAGCGGGAGCACTAATGAGCAGTTCTTC	CASSPASGSTNEQFF
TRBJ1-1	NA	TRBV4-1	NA	TGCGCCAGCAGCCAAGGGGCAGCCTTCAAGAACACTGAAGCTTTCTTT	CASSQGAAFKNTEAFF
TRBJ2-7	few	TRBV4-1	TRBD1	TGCGCCAGCAGCCTCCTCGGACAGGGACCCAGAGAGGTCGAGCAGTACTTC	CASSLLGQGPREVEQYF
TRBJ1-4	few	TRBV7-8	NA	TGTGCCAGCAGCATCATACCAAGAGGGTTAGAGAAGGAAAAACTGTTTTTT	CASSIIPRGLEKEKLFF